Below, 5 T cell receptor beta chains from the same sample are listed, as sequenced in a study of T-cell memory formation after mild COVID-19. TCRdb itself ran the 5' RACE reads through MiXCR, one entry per CDR3 protein. The sample holds 560,000 or so distinct CDR3 sequences, roughly a sixth seen once. The sample consisted of PBMCs or a T cell subset sorted from them (not recorded which). The receptors shown here come from an adult woman who had mild COVID-19 (a few samples of this study predate the infection). Cell type and time point are not known.

The table lists this clonotype with a few counts. V and J are TRBV5-1 and TRBJ2-7; no reliable D call. V was cut by 5 bases and J by 2 bases, with 14 bases left in between. CDR3 length: 14 amino acids. Germline CDR1 and CDR2: SGHRS and YFSETQ. The chain's CDR3 is CASRPSSPPYEQYF. CDR3 in DNA: TGCGCCAGCAGGCCTAGTTCGCCCCCCTACGAGCAGTACTTC.

This rearrangement joins TRBV5-1 to TRBJ2-3; the match to TRBD2 covers 10 bases. The V and J ends lost 6 bases and 2 bases, in that order; junction bases with no gene match: 9. This CDR3 contains 16 residues. Looked up from germline, CDR1 is SGHRS and CDR2 is YFSETQ. Written as DNA, the CDR3 is TGCGCCAGCAAGTCAGGGACTAGCGACTACACAGATACGCAGTATTTT. Protein: CASKSGTSDYTDTQYF.

In its sample, this clonotype was seen a few times. The V call is TRBV27, the J call TRBJ1-6; D gene unclear. V lost 4 bases to trimming and J lost 4 bases, with 8 bases between them. The CDR3 covers 14 residues. The germline V gene encodes CDR1 MNHEY and CDR2 SMNVEV (reference sequence). CDR3 bases: TGTGCCAGCAGTTCGGTTAATTATAATTCACCCCTCCACTTT. This encodes CASSSVNYNSPLHF.

The chain links TRBV6-6 to TRBJ1-2; D is perhaps TRBD1 (5 bases). The CDR3 consists of 10 residues. Looked up from germline, CDR1 is MNHNY and CDR2 is SVGAGI (reference sequence). The V and J ends lost 7 bases and 8 bases respectively, with 8 bases between them. DNA of the CDR3: TGTGCCAGCATGAGGGGAGGCTACACCTTC. It codes for CASMRGGYTF.

This clonotype appeared a few times. V is TRBV4-1 and J is TRBJ1-2, with TRBD1 as a possible D gene (5 bases). Trimming cost V 0 bases and J 3 bases, with 14 bases left between them. Looked up from germline, CDR1 is MGHRA and CDR2 is YSYEKL. The CDR3 loop spans 16 amino acids. CDR3 DNA: TGCGCCAGCAGCCAAGATTACGGGGCAGGCTACTATGGCTACACCTTC. This gives the protein CASSQDYGAGYYGYTF.